The present T cell receptor beta chain was sequenced within a study of CD8+ T cells in alopecia areata. Study-level background: Dosing spanned 6 to 18 months on tofacitinib, then 6 months off drug.

Study-wide findings and caveats: An increase in clonality over normal scalp was evident in lesional scalp, especially alopecia totalis/universalis.

The V end was cut by 7 bases, the J end by 5 bases, with 18 bases between. Per germline, CDR1 ENHRY and CDR2 SYGVKD. This CDR3 is 14 amino acids long. Once RNA had been extracted, it was reverse transcribed into cDNA to act as the sequencing template. Sequenced by immunoSEQ multiplex PCR; TCRdb stores in-frame clones only, minus some. Of 150,000 or so clones listed, around 87% are singletons. Details on this clone: Its antigen is still unknown.

This clonotype was sampled from a human donor with alopecia areata. The chain couples TRBV10-3 to TRBJ2-7; the D gene could be TRBD1 or TRBD2 (5 bases each). The starting material was CD8+ T cells sorted from blood, obtained at week 0. The CDR3 loop reads CAIKSFGTSHEQYF. The CDR3 DNA reads TGTGCCATCAAATCCTTCGGGACCTCTCACGAGCAGTACTTC.